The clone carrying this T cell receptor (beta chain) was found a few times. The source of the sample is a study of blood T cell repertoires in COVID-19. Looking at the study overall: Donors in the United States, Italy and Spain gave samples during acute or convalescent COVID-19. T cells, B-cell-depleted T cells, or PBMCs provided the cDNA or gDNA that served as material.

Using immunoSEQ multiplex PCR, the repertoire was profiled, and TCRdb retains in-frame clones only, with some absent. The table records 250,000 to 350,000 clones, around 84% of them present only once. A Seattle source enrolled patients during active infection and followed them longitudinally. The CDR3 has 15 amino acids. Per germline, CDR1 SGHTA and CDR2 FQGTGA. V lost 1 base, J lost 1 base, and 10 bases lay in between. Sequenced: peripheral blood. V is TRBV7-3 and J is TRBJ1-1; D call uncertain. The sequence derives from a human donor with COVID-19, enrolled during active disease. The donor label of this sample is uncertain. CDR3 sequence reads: CASSLMPGTNTEAFF. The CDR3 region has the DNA TGTGCCAGCAGCTTAATGCCCGGTACGAACACTGAAGCTTTCTTT.